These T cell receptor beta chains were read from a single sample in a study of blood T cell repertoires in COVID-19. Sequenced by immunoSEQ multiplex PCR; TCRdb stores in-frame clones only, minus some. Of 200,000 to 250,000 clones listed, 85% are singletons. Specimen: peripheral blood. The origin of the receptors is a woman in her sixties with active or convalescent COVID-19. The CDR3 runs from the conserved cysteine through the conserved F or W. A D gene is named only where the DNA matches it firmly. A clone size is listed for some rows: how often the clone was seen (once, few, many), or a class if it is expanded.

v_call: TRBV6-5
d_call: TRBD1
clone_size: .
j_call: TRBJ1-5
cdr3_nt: TGTGCCAGCAGCCGGGACAGGGATTCTCAGCCCCAGCATTTT
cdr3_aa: CASSRDRDSQPQHF

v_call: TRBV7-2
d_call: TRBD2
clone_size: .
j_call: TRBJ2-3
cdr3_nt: TGTGCCAGCAGCCTAAGCGGGGGGGCCTCAGATACGCAGTATTTT
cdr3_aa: CASSLSGGASDTQYF

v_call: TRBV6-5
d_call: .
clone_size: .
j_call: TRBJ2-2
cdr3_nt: TGTGCCAGCAGTTACTATCAGGGATCAGACACCGGGGAGCTGTTTTTT
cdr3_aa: CASSYYQGSDTGELFF

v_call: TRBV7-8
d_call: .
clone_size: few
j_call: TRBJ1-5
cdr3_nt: TGTGCCAGCAGCTTAGAGGGGTGGGGCAATCAGCCCCAGCATTTT
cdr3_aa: CASSLEGWGNQPQHF

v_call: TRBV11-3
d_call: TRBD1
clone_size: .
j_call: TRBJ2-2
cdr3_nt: TGTGCCAGCAGCTTACGGACAGGCGGAACAACCGGGGAGCTGTTTTTT
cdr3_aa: CASSLRTGGTTGELFF

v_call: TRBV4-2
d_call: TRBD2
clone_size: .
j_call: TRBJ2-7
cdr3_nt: TGTGCCAGCAGCCAATTGGGGCTAGCGGACCACTACGAGCAGTACTTC
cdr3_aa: CASSQLGLADHYEQYF

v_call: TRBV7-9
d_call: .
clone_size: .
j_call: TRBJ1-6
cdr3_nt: TGTGCCAGCAGAACGACACTTAATTCACCCCTCCACTTT
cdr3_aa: CASRTTLNSPLHF

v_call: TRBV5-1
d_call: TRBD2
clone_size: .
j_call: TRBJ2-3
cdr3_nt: TGCGCCAGCAGCCCGGGACTAGCGGGGGAGCCTTCTAGCACAGATACGCAGTATTTT
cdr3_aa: CASSPGLAGEPSSTDTQYF

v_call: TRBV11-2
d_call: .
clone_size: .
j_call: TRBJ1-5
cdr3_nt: TGTGCCAGCAGCTTAGGGACAGTCAATCAGCCCCAGCATTTT
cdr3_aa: CASSLGTVNQPQHF

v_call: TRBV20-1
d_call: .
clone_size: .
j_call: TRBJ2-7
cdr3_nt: TGCAGTGCTATCCTAGTAGTCGAGCAGTACTTC
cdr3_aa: CSAILVVEQYF

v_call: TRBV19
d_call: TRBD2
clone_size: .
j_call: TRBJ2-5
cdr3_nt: TGTGCCAGTAGTATAGGGGGACTAGCGGGGTCAGAGACCCAGTACTTC
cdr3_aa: CASSIGGLAGSETQYF

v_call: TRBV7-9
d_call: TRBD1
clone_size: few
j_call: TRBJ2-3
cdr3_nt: TGTGCCAGCAGCTACAGACAGGGGGACACAGATACGCAGTATTTT
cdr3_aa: CASSYRQGDTDTQYF

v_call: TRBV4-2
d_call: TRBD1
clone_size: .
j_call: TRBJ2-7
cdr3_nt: TGTGCCAGCAGCCAAGATCAGGGGGCGCACTACGAGCAGTACTTC
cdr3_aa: CASSQDQGAHYEQYF

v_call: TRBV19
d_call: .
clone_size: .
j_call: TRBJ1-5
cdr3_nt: TGTGCCAGTAGTATAAAACAGGGAGATCAGCCCCAGCATTTT
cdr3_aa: CASSIKQGDQPQHF

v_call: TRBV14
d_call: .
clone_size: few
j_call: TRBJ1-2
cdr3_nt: TGTGCCAGCAGCCAAGACAGGGTTGGAGGCTACACCTTC
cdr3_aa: CASSQDRVGGYTF

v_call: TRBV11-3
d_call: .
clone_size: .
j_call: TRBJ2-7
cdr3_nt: TGTGCCAGCAGCTCCGACTCCGGGACTTCCCGGGCAGAGCAGTACTTC
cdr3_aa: CASSSDSGTSRAEQYF

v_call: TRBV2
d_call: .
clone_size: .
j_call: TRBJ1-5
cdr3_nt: TGTGCCAGCAGGCCCGGGTATTCCCCCAGTCAGCCCCAGCATTTT
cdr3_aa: CASRPGYSPSQPQHF

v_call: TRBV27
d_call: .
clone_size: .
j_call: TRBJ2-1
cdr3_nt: TGTGCCAGCAGTTTATCGTGGGAGCCCAACAGGGTCAGTGAGCAGTTCTTC
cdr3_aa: CASSLSWEPNRVSEQFF

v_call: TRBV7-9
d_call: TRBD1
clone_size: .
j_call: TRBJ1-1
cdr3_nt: TGTGCCAGCAGCCCGACAGGGGAGCCCATGAACACTGAAGCTTTCTTT
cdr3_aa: CASSPTGEPMNTEAFF

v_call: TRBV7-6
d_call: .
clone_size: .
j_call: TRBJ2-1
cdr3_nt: TGTGCCAGCAGCCATAGCGTTTCCTCCTACAATGAGCAGTTCTTC
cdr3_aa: CASSHSVSSYNEQFF

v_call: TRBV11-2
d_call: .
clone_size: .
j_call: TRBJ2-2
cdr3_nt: TGTGCCAGCAGCTTAGAGGGTGGGGGACACCTGAACACCGGGGAGCTGTTTTTT
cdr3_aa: CASSLEGGGHLNTGELFF

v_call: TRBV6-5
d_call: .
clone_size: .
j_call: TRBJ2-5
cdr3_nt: TGTGCCAGCAGAAGCGACAGTCGGGAGACCCAGTACTTC
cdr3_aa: CASRSDSRETQYF

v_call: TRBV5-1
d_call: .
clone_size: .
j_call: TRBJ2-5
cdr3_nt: TGCGCCAGCAGCCCCAGGGGCTACCAAGAGACCCAGTACTTC
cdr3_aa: CASSPRGYQETQYF

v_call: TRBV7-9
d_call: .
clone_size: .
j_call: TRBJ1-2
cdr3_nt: TGTGCCAGCAGCCCTGACAGATTAGGTGGCTACACCTTC
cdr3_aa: CASSPDRLGGYTF

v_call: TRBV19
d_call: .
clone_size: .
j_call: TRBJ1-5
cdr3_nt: TGTGCCAGTAGTAGGCCCACACGGGACATCGGCAATCAGCCCCAGCATTTT
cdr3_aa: CASSRPTRDIGNQPQHF

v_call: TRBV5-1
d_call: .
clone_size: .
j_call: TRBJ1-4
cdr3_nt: TGCGCCAGCAGCTCCCCCAGGCAGGGTACTAATGAAAAACTGTTTTTT
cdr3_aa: CASSSPRQGTNEKLFF

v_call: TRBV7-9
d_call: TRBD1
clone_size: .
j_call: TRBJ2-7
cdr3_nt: TGTGCCAGCAGCTGGCAGGGTCTACAGGGGGTGGTCTACGAGCAGTACTTC
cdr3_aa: CASSWQGLQGVVYEQYF

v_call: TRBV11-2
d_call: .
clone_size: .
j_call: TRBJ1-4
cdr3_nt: TGTGCCAGCAGCTTATTTCAGATAACTAATGAAAAACTGTTTTTT
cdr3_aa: CASSLFQITNEKLFF

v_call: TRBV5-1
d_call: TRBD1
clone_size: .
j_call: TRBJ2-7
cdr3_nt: TGCGCCAGCACCATTGGGTCCGGGACAGGTTCCTACGAGCAGTACTTC
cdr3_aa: CASTIGSGTGSYEQYF

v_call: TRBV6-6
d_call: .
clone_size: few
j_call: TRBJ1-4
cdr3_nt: TGTGCCAGCAGAAGGACAGTAACTAATGAAAAACTGTTTTTT
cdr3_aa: CASRRTVTNEKLFF

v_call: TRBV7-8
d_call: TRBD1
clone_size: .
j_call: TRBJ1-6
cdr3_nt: TGTGCCAGCAGCCCCCGGACAGGCCTATATTCACCCCTCCACTTT
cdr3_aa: CASSPRTGLYSPLHF

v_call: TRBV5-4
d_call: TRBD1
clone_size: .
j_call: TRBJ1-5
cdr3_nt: TGTGCCAGCAGCCAGGACAGGGCTAATCAGCCCCAGCATTTT
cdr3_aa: CASSQDRANQPQHF